These 14 T cell receptor beta chains were sequenced from one sample in a study of immune characterization of retroperitoneal liposarcoma. TCRdb reanalysed the PCR reads using MiXCR and keeps one entry per CDR3 protein. Of around 11,000 distinct CDR3 sequences listed, under 35% were seen once; the top ten hold about 9%. The sequenced material came from tumor tissue. These TCRs come from a male donor with retroperitoneal liposarcoma.

A few counts support this clonotype. J is TRBJ2-1 and V is TRBV25-1, with D perhaps TRBD1 or TRBD2 (5 bases each). With the DNA end fitting TRBJ2-7 better, the J assignment may be wrong. CDR1 is MGHDK, CDR2 SYGVNS, per germline. The length of the CDR3 is 18 residues. CDR3 coding DNA: TGTGCCAGCAGTGGGACGTCGGGGCACCCTAGCTCCTACAATGAGCAGTACTTC. Encoded protein: CASSGTSGHPSSYNEQYF.

A few counts support this clonotype. CDR3 region: CASVWSISGANVLTF. CDR3 nucleotides: TGTGCCAGCGTGTGGAGTATCTCTGGGGCCAACGTCCTGACTTTC. V gene TRBV6-1 combines with J gene TRBJ2-6; no firm D call. CDR1 and CDR2 from the germline V gene are MNHNS and SASEGT. CDR3 length: 15 residues. Trimming took off 8 bases at V and 0 bases at J, with 11 bases between the two ends.

J is TRBJ2-5 and V is TRBV6-6, with a weak D call TRBD1 (6 bases). Germline CDR1 is MNHNY and CDR2 is SVGAGI (reference sequence). This CDR3 has 16 residues. V lost 7 bases, J lost 11 bases, and 29 bases lay in between. The CDR3 region is CASNRQVYSSYNEQYF. DNA of the CDR3: TGTGCCAGCAACCGACAGGTCTACAGCTCCTACAATGAGCAGTACTTC.

This clonotype was seen many times. The chain has TRBV6-1 and TRBJ2-3; D unclear. The length of the CDR3 is 14 residues. Germline V gene lookup returns CDR1 MNHNS and CDR2 SASEGT. Trimming removed 7 bases from V and 2 bases from J, with 13 bases in between. The CDR3 protein is CASIPGFYTDTQYF. For the CDR3, the DNA is TGTGCCAGCATCCCCGGGTTTTACACAGATACGCAGTATTTT.

This clonotype appeared many times. This chain links TRBV6-1 with TRBJ2-5, with D perhaps being TRBD1 or TRBD2 (5 bases each). Trimming pared 5 bases from V and 5 bases from J, leaving 18 bases between. The CDR3 loop spans 15 amino acids. Per germline, CDR1 MNHNS and CDR2 SASEGT. The chain's CDR3 is CASSHRDAWSETQYF. The CDR3 DNA reads as TGTGCCAGCAGTCACCGGGACGCGTGGAGTGAGACCCAGTACTTC.

By frequency in the sample, this clonotype is medium-sized. The chain couples TRBV7-2 to TRBJ2-1; D is perhaps TRBD2 (6 bases). The CDR3 sequence is 15 residues long. The germline V gene has CDR1 SGHTA and CDR2 FQGNSA. V dropped 1 base and J dropped 3 bases, with 10 bases sitting between them. The CDR3 spells CASSLDNGGYNEQFF. CDR3 sequence (DNA): TGTGCCAGCAGCTTAGACAACGGGGGCTACAATGAGCAGTTCTTC.

This clonotype was detected ten times or more. The chain recombines TRBV6-6 with TRBJ2-1; D is possibly TRBD2 (6 bases). This CDR3 spans 15 amino acids. Trimming left V 2 bases short and J 10 bases short, with 18 bases between. Germline CDR1 is MNHNY and CDR2 is SVGAGI (reference sequence). In DNA, the CDR3 is TGTGCCAGCAGTTACGGGCGGGGATGGTCCTACGAGCAGTTCTTC. Translated: CASSYGRGWSYEQFF.

This clonotype was seen ten or more times. The chain employs TRBV12-3 or TRBV12-4 and TRBJ1-4; TRBD1 matches at 8 bases. The J segment lost 3 bases and the V segment lost 3 bases, leaving 3 bases of the junction unmatched. This CDR3 spans 15 amino acids. The DNA for the CDR3 is TGTGCCAGCAGTTTGGGACAGGCACCTAATGAAAAACTGTTTTTT. This sequence encodes CASSLGQAPNEKLFF.

The chain employs TRBV12-3 or TRBV12-4 and TRBJ2-3, with 14 bases identical to TRBD2. CDR3 length: 15 amino acids. Trimming took 6 bases from V and 5 from J; bases not matched to a gene: 4. The CDR3 region is CASRRLAGGKDTQYF. In nucleotides, the CDR3 is TGTGCCAGCAGACGACTAGCGGGGGGGAAAGATACGCAGTATTTT.

The chain is built from TRBV19 and TRBJ2-4; maybe TRBD1 (5 bases). Trimming cost V 6 bases and J 13 bases, with 25 bases left between them. This CDR3 spans 15 amino acids. Germline-derived CDR1 and CDR2 are LNHDA and SQIVND (reference sequence). The CDR3 DNA reads as TGTGCCAGTAGCGGGCCCCGGACACAGAACAATGAGCAGTACTTC. Translating gives CASSGPRTQNNEQYF.

This clonotype was picked up a small number of times. The rearrangement joins TRBV6-6 to TRBJ2-2; 10 bases align to TRBD2. The CDR3 is 17 amino acids. Germline lookup yields CDR1 MNHNY and CDR2 SVGAGI (reference sequence). V gave up 0 bases and J gave up 6 bases; unmatched junction bases: 7. The CDR3 nucleotides read TGTGCCAGCAGTTACTCCCCTAGCGGGAGAGGGGCCGGGGAGCTGTTTTTT. Protein: CASSYSPSGRGAGELFF.

In its sample, this clonotype was seen a few times. As DNA, the CDR3 is TGTGCCAGCAGCTTAGCAGGACAGGGCAACAATGAGCAGTACTTC. Residues: CASSLAGQGNNEQYF. The chain recombines TRBV7-2 with TRBJ2-4; 8 bases map to TRBD1. The CDR3 is made up of 15 amino acids. Germline-derived CDR1 and CDR2 are SGHTA and FQGNSA. Trimming took 0 bases from V and 13 from J; bases not matched to a gene: 11. Full variable domain (outside the CDR3, taken from reference TRBV7-2 and TRBJ2-4): GAGVSQSPSNKVTEKGKDVELRCDPISGHTALYWYRQSLGQGLEFLIYFQGNSAPDKSGLPSDRFSAERTGGSVSTLTIQRTQQEDSAVYLCASSLAGQGNNEQYFGAGTRLSVL.

The CDR3 here is CASSYSSRGSDNSPLHF. The CDR3 DNA follows: TGTGCCAGCAGTTACAGTAGCAGGGGCTCGGATAATTCACCCCTCCACTTT. The V and J genes are TRBV6-6 and TRBJ1-6, with D perhaps matching TRBD1 (6 bases). The CDR3 is 17 amino acids. The V gene lost 2 bases and the J gene lost 5 bases, with 16 bases spanning the gap. Germline CDR1 and CDR2: MNHNY and SVGAGI (reference sequence).

Judged by abundance, this clonotype is medium-sized (0.01 to 0.1%). The chain uses TRBV6-1 and TRBJ2-2; no clear D gene. The CDR3 loop spans 15 amino acids. Trimming pared 2 bases from V and 6 bases from J, leaving 13 bases between. Per the germline V gene, CDR1 is MNHNS and CDR2 is SASEGT. CDR3 sequence reads: CASSEQVGFAGELFF. CDR3 in DNA: TGTGCCAGCAGTGAACAAGTGGGATTCGCCGGGGAGCTGTTTTTT.